This T cell receptor (beta chain) was profiled in a study of blood T cell repertoires in COVID-19. This clone was detected only a few times. Clones were sequenced by immunoSEQ multiplex PCR, and TCRdb holds only the in-frame ones, with some missing. The sample holds 97,000 or so clones, roughly 82% seen once. Sequenced sample: peripheral blood. This sequence was found in a human donor in a cohort sampled during active COVID-19.

This CDR3 is CASSRDSNGYTF. The CDR3 nucleotides read TGTGCCAGCAGCCGGGACAGCAATGGCTACACCTTC. V usage is TRBV6-6 and J usage is TRBJ1-2; 7 positions match TRBD1. The CDR3 is made up of 12 amino acids. Germline CDR1 MNHNY, CDR2 SVGAGI (reference sequence). V shed 6 bases and J 6 bases; nucleotides not matched to a gene: 4.